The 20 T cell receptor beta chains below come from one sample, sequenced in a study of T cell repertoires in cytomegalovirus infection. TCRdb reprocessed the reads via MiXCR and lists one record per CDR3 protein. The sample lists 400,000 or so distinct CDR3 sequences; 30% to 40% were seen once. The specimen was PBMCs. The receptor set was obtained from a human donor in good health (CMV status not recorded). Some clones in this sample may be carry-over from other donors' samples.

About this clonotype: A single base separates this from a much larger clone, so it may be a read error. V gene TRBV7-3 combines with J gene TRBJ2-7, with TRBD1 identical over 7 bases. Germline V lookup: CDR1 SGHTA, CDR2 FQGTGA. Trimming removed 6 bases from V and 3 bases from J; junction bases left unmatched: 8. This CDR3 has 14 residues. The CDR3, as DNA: TGTGCCAGCAGGGGATCGACAGGGATCTACGAGCAGTACTTC. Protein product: CASRGSTGIYEQYF.

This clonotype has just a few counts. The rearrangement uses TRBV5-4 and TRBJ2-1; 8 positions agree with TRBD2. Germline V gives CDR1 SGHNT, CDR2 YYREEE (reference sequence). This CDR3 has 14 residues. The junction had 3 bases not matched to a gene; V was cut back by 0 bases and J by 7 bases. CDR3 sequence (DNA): TGTGCCAGCAGCTTGGGAGCGGGGGAGAATGAGCAGTTCTTC. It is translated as CASSLGAGENEQFF.

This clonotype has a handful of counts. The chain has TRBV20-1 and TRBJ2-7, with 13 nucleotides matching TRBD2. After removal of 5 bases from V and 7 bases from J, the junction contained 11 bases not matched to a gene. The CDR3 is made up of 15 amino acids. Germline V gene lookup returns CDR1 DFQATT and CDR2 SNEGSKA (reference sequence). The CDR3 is CSAPGLAGDLGEQYF. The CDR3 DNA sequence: TGCAGTGCTCCCGGACTAGCGGGGGATCTAGGGGAGCAGTACTTC.

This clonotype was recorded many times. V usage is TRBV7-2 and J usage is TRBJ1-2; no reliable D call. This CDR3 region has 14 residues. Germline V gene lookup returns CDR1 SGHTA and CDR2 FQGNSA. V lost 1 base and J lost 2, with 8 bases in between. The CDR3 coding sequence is TGTGCCAGCAGCTTAGTAGGACTGAACTATGGCTACACCTTC. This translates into CASSLVGLNYGYTF.

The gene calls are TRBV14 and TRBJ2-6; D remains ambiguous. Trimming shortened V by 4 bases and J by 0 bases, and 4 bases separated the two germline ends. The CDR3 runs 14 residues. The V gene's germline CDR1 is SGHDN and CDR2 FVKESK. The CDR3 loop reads CASSLLSGANVLTF. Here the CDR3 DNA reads TGTGCCAGCAGCCTACTCTCTGGGGCCAACGTCCTGACTTTC.

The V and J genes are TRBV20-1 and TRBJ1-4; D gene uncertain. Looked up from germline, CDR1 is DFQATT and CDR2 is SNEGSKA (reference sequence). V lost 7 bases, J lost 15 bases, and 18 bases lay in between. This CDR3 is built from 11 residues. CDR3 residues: CSVLLAPNLFF. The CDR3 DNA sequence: TGCAGTGTCCTTCTCGCCCCGAATTTGTTTTTT.

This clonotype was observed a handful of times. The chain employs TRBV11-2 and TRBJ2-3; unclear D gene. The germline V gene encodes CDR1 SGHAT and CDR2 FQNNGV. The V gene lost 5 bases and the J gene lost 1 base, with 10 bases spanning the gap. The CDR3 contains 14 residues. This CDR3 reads CASSHGGRTDTQYF. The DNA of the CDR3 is TGTGCCAGCAGCCACGGTGGGCGCACAGATACGCAGTATTTT.

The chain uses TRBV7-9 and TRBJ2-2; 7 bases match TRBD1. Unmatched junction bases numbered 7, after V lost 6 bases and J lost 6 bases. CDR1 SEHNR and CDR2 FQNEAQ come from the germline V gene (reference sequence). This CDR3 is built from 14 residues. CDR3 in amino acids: CASRTTTGPGELFF. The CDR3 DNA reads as TGTGCCAGCAGGACGACGACAGGGCCCGGGGAGCTGTTTTTT.

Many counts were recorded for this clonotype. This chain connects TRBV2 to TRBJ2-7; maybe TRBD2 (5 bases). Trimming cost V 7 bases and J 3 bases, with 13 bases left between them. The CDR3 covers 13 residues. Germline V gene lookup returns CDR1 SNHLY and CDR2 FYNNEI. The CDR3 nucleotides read TGTGCCAGCACTAGAACTAGGCACTACGAGCAGTACTTC. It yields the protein CASTRTRHYEQYF.

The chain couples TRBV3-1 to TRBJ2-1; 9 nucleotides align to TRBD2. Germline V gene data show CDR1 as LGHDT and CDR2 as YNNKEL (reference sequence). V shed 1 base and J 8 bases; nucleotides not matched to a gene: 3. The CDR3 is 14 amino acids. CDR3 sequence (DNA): TGTGCCAGCAGCCAAGGAGCGGGGGGCGATGAGCAGTTCTTC. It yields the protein CASSQGAGGDEQFF.

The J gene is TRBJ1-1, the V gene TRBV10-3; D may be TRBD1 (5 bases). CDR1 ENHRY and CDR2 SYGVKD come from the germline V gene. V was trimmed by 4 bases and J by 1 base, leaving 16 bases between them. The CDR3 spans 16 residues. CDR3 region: CAISGPQGEGNTEAFF. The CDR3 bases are TGTGCCATCAGTGGCCCCCAAGGGGAGGGGAACACTGAAGCTTTCTTT.

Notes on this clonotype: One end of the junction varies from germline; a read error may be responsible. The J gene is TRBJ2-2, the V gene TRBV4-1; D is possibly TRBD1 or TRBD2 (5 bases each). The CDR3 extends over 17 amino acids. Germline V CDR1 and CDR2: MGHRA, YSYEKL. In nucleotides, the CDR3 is TGTGCCAGCAGCCAGCGAGACAGCCGGGATGATACCGGGGAGCTGTTTTTT. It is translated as CASSQRDSRDDTGELFF.

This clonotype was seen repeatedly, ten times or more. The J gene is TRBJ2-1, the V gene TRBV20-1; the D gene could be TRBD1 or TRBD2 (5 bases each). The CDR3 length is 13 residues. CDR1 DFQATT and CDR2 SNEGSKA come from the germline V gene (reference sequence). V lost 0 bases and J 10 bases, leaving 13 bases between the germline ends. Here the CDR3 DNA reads TGCAGTGCTAGAGATGCGGGCCGGGGCGAGCAGTTCTTC. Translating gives CSARDAGRGEQFF.

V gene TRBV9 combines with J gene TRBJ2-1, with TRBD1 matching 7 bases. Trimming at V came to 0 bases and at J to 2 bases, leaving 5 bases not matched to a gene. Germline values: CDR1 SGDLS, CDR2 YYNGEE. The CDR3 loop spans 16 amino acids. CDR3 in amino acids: CASSVEGARPYNEQFF. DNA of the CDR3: TGTGCCAGCAGCGTAGAGGGGGCACGGCCCTACAATGAGCAGTTCTTC.

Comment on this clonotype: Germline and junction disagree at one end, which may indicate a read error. The CDR3 DNA reads TGTGCCAGTATTATAGATGGCAGAACGGTTGAAGCTTTCTTT. Protein: CASIIDGRTVEAFF. The gene calls are TRBV19 and TRBJ1-1; D unclear. This CDR3 is 14 amino acids long. The V gene's germline CDR1 is LNHDA and CDR2 SQIVND (reference sequence).

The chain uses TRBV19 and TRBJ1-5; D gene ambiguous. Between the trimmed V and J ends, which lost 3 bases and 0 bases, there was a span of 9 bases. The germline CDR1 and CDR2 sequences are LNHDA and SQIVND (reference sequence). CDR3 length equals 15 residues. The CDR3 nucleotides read TGTGCCAGTAGTATTCCGACTTATAGCAATCAGCCCCAGCATTTT. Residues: CASSIPTYSNQPQHF.

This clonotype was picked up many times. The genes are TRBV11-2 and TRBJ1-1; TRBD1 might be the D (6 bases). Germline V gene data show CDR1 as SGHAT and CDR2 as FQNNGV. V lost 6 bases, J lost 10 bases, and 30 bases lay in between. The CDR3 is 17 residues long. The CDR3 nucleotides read TGTGCCAGCAGTGGGTTTCTCGTAAGGGGGGCATCTTTGGGAGCTTTCTTT. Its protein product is CASSGFLVRGASLGAFF.

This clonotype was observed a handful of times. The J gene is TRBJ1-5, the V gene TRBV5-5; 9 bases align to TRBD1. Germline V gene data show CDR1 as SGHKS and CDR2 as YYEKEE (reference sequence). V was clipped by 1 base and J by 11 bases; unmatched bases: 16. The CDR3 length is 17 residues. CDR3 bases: TGTGCCAGCAGCTTGACGTGGTCCGGACAGGGGATAAGTTCCCAGCATTTT. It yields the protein CASSLTWSGQGISSQHF. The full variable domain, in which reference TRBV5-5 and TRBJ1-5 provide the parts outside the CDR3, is DAGVTQSPTHLIKTRGQQVTLRCSPISGHKSVSWYQQVLGQGPQFIFQYYEKEERGRGNFPDRFSARQFPNYSSELNVNALLLGDSALYLCASSLTWSGQGISSQHFGDGTRLSIL.

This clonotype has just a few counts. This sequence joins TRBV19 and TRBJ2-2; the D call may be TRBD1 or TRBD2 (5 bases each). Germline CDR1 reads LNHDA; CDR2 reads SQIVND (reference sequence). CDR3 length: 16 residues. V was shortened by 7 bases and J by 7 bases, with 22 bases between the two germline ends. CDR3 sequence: CASTSKPTPGHGELFF. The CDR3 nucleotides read TGTGCCAGTACATCGAAACCCACTCCGGGGCACGGGGAGCTGTTTTTT. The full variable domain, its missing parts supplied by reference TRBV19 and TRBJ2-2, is DGGITQSPKYLFRKEGQNVTLSCEQNLNHDAMYWYRQDPGQGLRLIYYSQIVNDFQKGDIAEGYSVSREKKESFPLTVTSAQKNPTAFYLCASTSKPTPGHGELFFGEGSRLTVL.

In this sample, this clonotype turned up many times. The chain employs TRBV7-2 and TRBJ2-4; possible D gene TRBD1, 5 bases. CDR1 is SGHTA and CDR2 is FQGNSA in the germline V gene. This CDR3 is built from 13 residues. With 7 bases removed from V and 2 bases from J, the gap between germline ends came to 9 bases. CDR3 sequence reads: CASTGHTKNIQYF. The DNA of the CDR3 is TGTGCCAGCACCGGACATACCAAAAACATTCAGTACTTC.